A single sample is the source of the 27 T cell receptor beta chains below, sequenced in a study of blood T cell repertoires in COVID-19. Assay: immunoSEQ multiplex PCR; the TCRdb copy retains only in-frame clones and omits some. The data show 150,000 to 200,000 clones, about 85% seen once. What was sequenced was PBMCs or T cells enriched from blood (not recorded which). The receptors here all came from a woman aged 25 to 45 who had recovered from COVID-19.

This clone appeared once. CDR3 DNA sequence: TGTGCCTGGAGATTCACGGACAGGGCGAGCACTGAAGCTTTCTTT. It codes for CAWRFTDRASTEAFF. The rearrangement uses TRBV30 and TRBJ1-1; 8 bases map to TRBD1. The CDR3 consists of 15 residues. Germline V gives CDR1 GTSNPN, CDR2 SVGIG (reference sequence). V lost 3 bases, J lost 4 bases, and 10 bases stayed unmatched.

The V gene is TRBV23-1, the J gene TRBJ2-6, with 7 bases aligning to TRBD1. TRBV23-1 counts as an open reading frame of uncertain function. This CDR3 contains 24 residues. V shed 4 bases, J shed 0 bases, and the junction held 27 bases outside the gene matches. CDR3 amino acids: CASSRPDRVEGRTPRSSGANVLTF. The CDR3 DNA is TGCGCCAGCAGTCGGCCAGACAGGGTAGAGGGCCGAACCCCGCGAAGCTCTGGGGCCAACGTCCTGACTTTC.

The CDR3 DNA reads as TGTGCCAGCAGCCAGGGTAGCGGGAGCTCCTACAATGAGCAGTTCTTC. Its translation is CASSQGSGSSYNEQFF. The chain couples TRBV4-2 to TRBJ2-1; TRBD2 agrees at 9 bases. Losses at the gene ends were 3 bases for V and 0 bases for J; bases not matched to a gene: 3. The germline gives CDR1 LGHNA, CDR2 YNFKEQ. The CDR3 extends over 16 amino acids.

The gene calls are TRBV9 and TRBJ1-4; D not certain. This CDR3 contains 15 residues. V lost 2 bases and J lost 7, with 15 bases in between. Germline V gene sequence: CDR1 SGDLS, CDR2 YYNGEE. In nucleotides, the CDR3 is TGTGCCAGCAGCGTCACGGGAGATGGTGGTGAAAAACTGTTTTTT. Protein sequence: CASSVTGDGGEKLFF.

The V and J genes are TRBV19 and TRBJ2-7; 8 bases line up with TRBD2. The CDR3 sequence is 14 residues long. V dropped 2 bases and J dropped 2; count of bases not matched to a gene: 2. Germline loops: CDR1 LNHDA, CDR2 SQIVND (reference sequence). The CDR3 sequence is CASSISTSAYEQYF. CDR3 in DNA: TGTGCCAGTAGTATATCGACTAGCGCCTACGAGCAGTACTTC. The complete variable domain, with remaining parts taken from reference TRBV19 and TRBJ2-7, reads DGGITQSPKYLFRKEGQNVTLSCEQNLNHDAMYWYRQDPGQGLRLIYYSQIVNDFQKGDIAEGYSVSREKKESFPLTVTSAQKNPTAFYLCASSISTSAYEQYFGPGTRLTVT.

This clone was seen a handful of times. Other DNA sequences within the sample encode an identical CDR3. J is TRBJ2-1 and V is TRBV18, with D hard to call. The germline V gene has CDR1 KGHSH and CDR2 LQKENI. V was cut by 0 bases and J by 6 bases, with 6 bases left in between. This CDR3 is built from 13 residues. The chain's CDR3 is CASSPPSRNEQFF. The CDR3 region has the DNA TGTGCCAGCTCACCACCGAGCCGCAATGAGCAGTTCTTC. The full variable domain, in which reference TRBV18 and TRBJ2-1 provide the parts outside the CDR3, is NAGVMQNPRHLVRRRGQEARLRCSPMKGHSHVYWYRQLPEEGLKFMVYLQKENIIDESGMPKERFSAEFPKEGPSILRIQQVVRGDSAAYFCASSPPSRNEQFFGPGTRLTVL.

The V call is TRBV5-4, the J call TRBJ1-4; TRBD1 agrees at 7 bases. The CDR3 runs to 14 residues. The V and J ends lost 4 bases and 7 bases, in that order; junction bases with no gene match: 7. Germline V gives CDR1 SGHNT, CDR2 YYREEE (reference sequence). The CDR3 sequence: CASSGGTDGEKLFF. Here the CDR3 DNA reads TGTGCCAGCAGCGGTGGGACAGACGGTGAAAAACTGTTTTTT.

This clone has just one count. The CDR3 region is CASSHGASGRNEQFF. In DNA, the CDR3 is TGCGCCAGCAGCCATGGCGCTAGCGGGAGAAATGAGCAGTTCTTC. V is TRBV4-3 and J is TRBJ2-1, with 10 bases aligning to TRBD2. Looked up from germline, CDR1 is LGHNA and CDR2 is YSLEER. There are 15 residues in the CDR3. V lost 3 bases and J lost 7; bases outside the gene matches: 6.

J is TRBJ1-4 and V is TRBV3-1 (or the pseudogene TRBV3-2); no clear D gene. CDR3 length: 13 amino acids. Germline-derived CDR1 and CDR2 are LGHDT and YNNKEL (reference sequence). Trimming took 3 bases from V and 5 from J, leaving 7 bases between them. CDR3 in amino acids: CASSQSRNEKLFF. The CDR3, as DNA: TGTGCCAGCAGCCAGTCCAGAAATGAAAAACTGTTTTTT.

The rearrangement links TRBV10-3 to TRBJ2-2; D might be TRBD1 (5 bases). CDR1 ENHRY and CDR2 SYGVKD come from the germline V gene. The CDR3 covers 15 residues. Trimming removed 4 bases at V and 5 bases at J, with 14 bases between. CDR3: CAISAPGRGTGELFF. The CDR3, as DNA: TGTGCCATCAGTGCCCCAGGGCGTGGAACCGGGGAGCTGTTTTTT.

The chain combines TRBV19 with TRBJ2-1, with 11 bases that match TRBD2. Unmatched junction bases numbered 4, after V lost 3 bases and J lost 6 bases. The CDR3 consists of 15 residues. Per germline, CDR1 LNHDA and CDR2 SQIVND (reference sequence). The CDR3 sequence is CASSISGRAPNEQFF. CDR3 DNA: TGTGCCAGTAGTATTAGCGGGAGGGCCCCCAATGAGCAGTTCTTC. The full variable domain, completed using reference TRBV19 and TRBJ2-1, is DGGITQSPKYLFRKEGQNVTLSCEQNLNHDAMYWYRQDPGQGLRLIYYSQIVNDFQKGDIAEGYSVSREKKESFPLTVTSAQKNPTAFYLCASSISGRAPNEQFFGPGTRLTVL.

The chain employs TRBV27 and TRBJ2-7, with D possibly matching TRBD1 (6 bases). Deletions cut 3 bases from V and 5 bases from J, with 14 bases between. CDR3 length equals 14 residues. Germline loops: CDR1 MNHEY, CDR2 SMNVEV (reference sequence). The CDR3 is CASSFSTGSHEQYF. The CDR3 DNA reads as TGTGCCAGCAGTTTCTCCACAGGGTCCCACGAGCAGTACTTC.

This chain uses TRBV6-5 with TRBJ1-3; D ambiguous. V shed 7 bases and J shed 0 bases, with 10 bases lying between them. This CDR3 region has 14 residues. Germline V CDR1 and CDR2: MNHEY, SVGAGI. The CDR3 nucleotides are TGTGCCAGCACTCGGGGAGTCTCTGGAAACACCATATATTTT. Translated, it gives CASTRGVSGNTIYF.

The J gene is TRBJ2-4, the V gene TRBV14, with D unclear. There are 11 residues in the CDR3. V lost 0 bases to trimming and J lost 11 bases, with 5 bases between them. CDR1 is SGHDN, CDR2 FVKESK, per germline. This chain's CDR3 is CASSQEELQYF. As DNA, the CDR3 is TGTGCCAGCAGCCAAGAAGAGCTTCAGTACTTC. Supplemented by reference TRBV14 and TRBJ2-4, the full variable domain reads EAGVTQFPSHSVIEKGQTVTLRCDPISGHDNLYWYRRVMGKEIKFLLHFVKESKQDESGMPNNRFLAERTGGTYSTLKVQPAELEDSGVYFCASSQEELQYFGAGTRLSVL.

V and J are TRBV29-1 and TRBJ1-1, with D possibly being TRBD1 (5 bases). CDR1 is SQVTM, CDR2 ANQGSEA, per germline. The CDR3 covers 13 residues. V was trimmed by 3 bases and J by 2 bases, leaving 10 bases between them. CDR3 DNA: TGCAGCGTTGATAACAGGCCCAACACTGAAGCTTTCTTT. The encoded protein is CSVDNRPNTEAFF. The complete variable domain, with remaining parts taken from reference TRBV29-1 and TRBJ1-1, reads SAVISQKPSRDICQRGTSLTIQCQVDSQVTMMFWYRQQPGQSLTLIATANQGSEATYESGFVIDKFPISRPNLTFSTLTVSNMSPEDSSIYLCSVDNRPNTEAFFGQGTRLTVV.

This clone has a handful of counts. The chain employs TRBV12-3 or TRBV12-4 and TRBJ1-1; no firm D call. V lost 10 bases, J lost 1 base, and 10 bases lay in between. This CDR3 spans 12 amino acids. CDR3 sequence: CAISTQNTEAFF. DNA for the CDR3: TGTGCCATCTCAACACAGAACACTGAAGCTTTCTTT.

The chain links TRBV18 to TRBJ1-2; 9 bases line up with TRBD1. This CDR3 spans 13 amino acids. Germline V CDR1 and CDR2: KGHSH, LQKENI. V lost 5 bases to trimming and J lost 4 bases; unmatched junction nucleotides: 2. The CDR3 bases are TGTGCCAGCTCAGAGGACAGGGGCTATGGCTACACCTTC. Translated, it gives CASSEDRGYGYTF.

This clone was detected only once. The V gene is TRBV11-2, the J gene TRBJ1-1; no reliable D call. The CDR3 sequence is 11 residues long. With 6 bases removed from V and 11 bases from J, the gap between germline ends came to 13 bases. The germline V gene encodes CDR1 SGHAT and CDR2 FQNNGV. CDR3 protein: CASSHGVVAFF. The CDR3 DNA follows: TGTGCCAGCAGTCACGGGGTCGTGGCTTTCTTT.

J is TRBJ1-5 and V is TRBV30, with TRBD1 identical over 8 bases. Germline trimming cut 1 base from V and 1 base from J; bases unmatched to any gene: 0. Germline V gene lookup returns CDR1 GTSNPN and CDR2 SVGIG (reference sequence). The CDR3 is made up of 14 amino acids. As DNA, the CDR3 is TGTGCCTGGAGTGGGGACAGGAGCAATCAGCCCCAGCATTTT. Encoded protein: CAWSGDRSNQPQHF.

The V gene is TRBV7-8, the J gene TRBJ1-1; D remains ambiguous. Per the germline V gene, CDR1 is SGHVS and CDR2 is FQNEAQ. The CDR3 runs to 12 residues. V lost 5 bases and J lost 0, with 4 bases in between. CDR3: CASSLMNTEAFF. Written as DNA, the CDR3 is TGTGCCAGCAGCCTAATGAACACTGAAGCTTTCTTT.

This clone was seen a few times. The genes are TRBV9 and TRBJ2-2; 9 bases match TRBD1. After removal of 3 bases from V and 1 base from J, the junction contained 4 bases not matched to a gene. This CDR3 has 16 amino acids. From germline, CDR1 is SGDLS and CDR2 YYNGEE. The CDR3 loop is CASSAPGQGNTGELFF. The CDR3 DNA is TGTGCCAGCAGCGCCCCGGGACAGGGGAACACCGGGGAGCTGTTTTTT.

The chain recombines TRBV5-8 with TRBJ2-5; 10 nucleotides line up with TRBD1. CDR1 and CDR2 from the germline V gene are SGHTS and YDEGEE. CDR3 length equals 15 residues. The V gene end was trimmed by 4 bases and the J gene end by 5 bases; junction bases not matched to a gene: 8. The CDR3 DNA reads TGTGCCAGCAGCGCCGAACGACAGGGGGCGGAGACCCAGTACTTC. Protein sequence: CASSAERQGAETQYF.

The chain uses TRBV7-9 and TRBJ1-2, with D unclear. The CDR3 has 14 residues. The germline CDR1 and CDR2 sequences are SEHNR and FQNEAQ (reference sequence). The V gene lost 5 bases and the J gene lost 2 bases, with 12 bases spanning the gap. The CDR3 spells CASSPGFGNYGYTF. In DNA form, the CDR3 reads TGTGCCAGCAGCCCGGGGTTTGGGAACTATGGCTACACCTTC.

The chain links TRBV5-5 to TRBJ1-5; TRBD1 is a possible D gene (5 bases). This CDR3 spans 15 amino acids. V lost 3 bases to trimming and J lost 1 base, with 11 bases between them. From germline, CDR1 is SGHKS and CDR2 YYEKEE (reference sequence). The CDR3 nucleotides are TGTGCCAGCAGCTCCACCCGGACAAGCAATCAGCCCCAGCATTTT. It is translated as CASSSTRTSNQPQHF.

This clone was detected only a few times. The V call is TRBV7-2, the J call TRBJ1-2, with TRBD1 matching over 8 bases. CDR3 length: 18 amino acids. Germline V CDR1 and CDR2: SGHTA, FQGNSA. V lost 1 base and J lost 0; bases outside the gene matches: 10. The CDR3 bases are TGTGCCAGCAGCTTAGTTGGGACAGGTCAATGGTCTAACTATGGCTACACCTTC. This encodes CASSLVGTGQWSNYGYTF.

This sequence joins TRBV11-2 and TRBJ2-5; the D gene is possibly TRBD2 (6 bases). Per the germline V gene, CDR1 is SGHAT and CDR2 is FQNNGV. The CDR3 sequence is 17 residues long. Trimming stripped 0 bases from V and 0 bases from J, with 14 bases between. CDR3 DNA sequence: TGTGCCAGCAGCTTAGATCTAAGGAGGGCTTACCAAGAGACCCAGTACTTC. It yields the protein CASSLDLRRAYQETQYF.

The rearrangement joins TRBV7-9 to TRBJ1-1, with D possibly being TRBD1 (6 bases). The CDR3 length is 14 residues. The V gene's germline CDR1 is SEHNR and CDR2 FQNEAQ (reference sequence). Trimming removed 5 bases at V and 6 bases at J, with 16 bases between. The CDR3 reads CASSPQGVYAEAFF. CDR3 nucleotides: TGTGCCAGCAGCCCACAGGGAGTTTATGCTGAAGCTTTCTTT.